This T cell receptor beta chain was retrieved from a study of T cells in narcolepsy. Germline CDR1 SGHRS, CDR2 YFSETQ. This CDR3 contains 16 residues. V gave up 0 bases and J gave up 0 bases, with 12 bases separating them. Data came from immunoSEQ multiplex PCR; TCRdb stores just in-frame clones and leaves some out. The sample includes 25,000 to 35,000 clones, roughly 80% of them seen just once. The chain carries TRBV5-1 and TRBJ1-2; D is unresolved. The origin of this receptor is a human donor with narcolepsy. Source material: CD45RA- memory CD4+ T cells from PBMCs. The CDR3 spells CASSLASALANYGYTF. Here the CDR3 DNA reads TGCGCCAGCAGCTTGGCCAGCGCGCTCGCTAACTATGGCTACACCTTC.